One T cell receptor (beta chain) is described in this entry. This entry belongs to a study of T cell responses to AZD1222 COVID-19 vaccine. The germline gives CDR1 LGHNA, CDR2 YSLEER. This CDR3 is 15 amino acids long. V gave up 2 bases and J gave up 4 bases, with 12 bases separating them. The protocol was immunoSEQ multiplex PCR, while the TCRdb copy is restricted to in-frame clones and leaves out a portion. Of about 140,000 clones in the sample, more than 70% were seen once. The sample here was peripheral blood, taken on day 0 of AZD1222 vaccination. The TCR comes from an adult in good health. V gene TRBV4-3 combines with J gene TRBJ2-1; no firm D call. CDR3 in amino acids: CASSQHAQLYNEQFF. The CDR3 coding sequence is TGCGCCAGCAGCCAACACGCTCAACTATACAATGAGCAGTTCTTC.